This section outlines one T cell receptor beta chain sequence together with its context. The target of this receptor is not known. No much larger clone is present one base from it, and per-base qualities are unavailable. For CDR1 and CDR2, the germline V gene lists SQVTM and ANQGSEA. Compared with germline, V lacks 5 bases and J lacks 7 bases; bases without a gene match: 7. From cysteine to phenylalanine, the CDR3 is 12 amino acids long. Of the read, only the CDR3 DNA is kept; its 36 bases are in frame from base 1. The sample is drawn from a study of blood T cell repertoires in COVID-19 (TCRdb year 2020). With regard to the full study: Samples from collaborators originated in the United States, Italy and Spain and spanned both the acute and convalescent phases of COVID-19. Samples came from the ongoing ImmuneRACE study (first 160 participants) plus 1,254 subjects from 6 global collaborators. Sample metadata almost always included a de-identified subject ID, COVID-19 status, age in years and sex. The repertoires were released in a freely available public database intended as a resource for research on the immune response to SARS-CoV-2. The material from the prospective study consisted of cDNA or gDNA derived from T cells, B-cell-depleted T cells, or PBMCs. Where HLA class I and class II types were available, the types were taken from metadata supplied by the sample provider, not from assay-based typing. Subjects who had been exposed to COVID-19, were actively infected with it, or had recovered from it provided the deeply sampled blood TCRbeta repertoires that made up the dataset.

Collaborating institutions collected whole blood in K2EDTA tubes following their own protocols. Collaborator samples were shipped for TCRbeta analysis as frozen whole blood, isolated PBMCs, or DNA extracted from either sample type. The immunoSEQ Assay, a bias-controlled multiplex PCR, was used to amplify TCRbeta CDR3 regions from genomic DNA. On the study's bioinformatics: The number of nucleated cells in each sample was estimated from the amplification of reference gene primers within the assay. To quantify the absolute abundance of each unique TCRbeta CDR3 rearrangement, sequence reads were collapsed and filtered. For each sample, productive Simpson clonality was calculated by taking the square root of Simpson's diversity index across productive rearrangements. Here the immuneACCESS table is served through TCRdb, limited to in-frame sequences with V and J called. Missing clones are a known gap in these copies; in checked studies unresolved V genes cover under half, and the rest lacks a known reason. D and trimming were read from the DNA, whereas the V and J calls and clone size are those reported in that table. Within this sample are about 160,000 clones, with approximately 82% of them counted one time only. In total, the top ten clones hold about a fifth of the sample.

On the study overall, not on this receptor specifically: How much clinical and demographic metadata was included differed by source and by participant, and the metadata was provided uncurated.

Here the chain combines TRBV29-1 and TRBJ2-7; the central 8 bases match TRBD1. The sequenced material came from peripheral blood. This TCR was sampled from a woman at least 80 years old with acute or convalescent COVID-19. The CDR3 has the sequence CSVLGQDGEQYF. The DNA sequence is as follows: TGCAGCGTTCTGGGACAGGATGGGGAGCAGTACTTC.